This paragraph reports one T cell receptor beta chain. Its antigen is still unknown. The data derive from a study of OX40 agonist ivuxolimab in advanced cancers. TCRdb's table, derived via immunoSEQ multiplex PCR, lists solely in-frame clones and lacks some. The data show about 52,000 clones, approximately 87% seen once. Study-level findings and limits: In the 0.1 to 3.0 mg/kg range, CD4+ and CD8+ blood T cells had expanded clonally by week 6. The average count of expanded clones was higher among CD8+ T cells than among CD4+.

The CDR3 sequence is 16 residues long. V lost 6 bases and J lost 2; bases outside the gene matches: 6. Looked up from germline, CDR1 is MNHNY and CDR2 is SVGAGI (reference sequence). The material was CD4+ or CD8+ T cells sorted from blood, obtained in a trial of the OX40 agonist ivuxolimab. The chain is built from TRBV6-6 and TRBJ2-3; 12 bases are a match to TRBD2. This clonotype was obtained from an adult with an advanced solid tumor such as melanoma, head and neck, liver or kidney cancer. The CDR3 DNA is TGTGCCAGCAGCTTCGGGACTAGCGGGCCCACAGATACGCAGTATTTT. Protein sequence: CASSFGTSGPTDTQYF.